The 22 T cell receptor beta chains reported below all come from one sample, sequenced in a study of CD8 T cells in ankylosing spondylitis. Study observations and caveats: Ankylosing spondylitis blood appeared to be characterized by a TCR beta motif of eight highly homologous variants.

TCRdb itself ran the 5' RACE reads through MiXCR, one entry per CDR3 protein. Altogether approximately 300,000 distinct CDR3 sequences are present, roughly 8% being singletons, with the ten largest covering less than 15%. No antigen is known for these receptors. Sequenced input: blood, either unsorted or a sorted T cell fraction (not recorded which). The source is a male donor with ankylosing spondylitis.

The chain uses TRBV6-5 and TRBJ2-3; D perhaps matches TRBD2 (6 bases). This CDR3 region has 14 residues. V was shortened by 4 bases and J by 7 bases, with 15 bases between the two germline ends. CDR1 and CDR2 (germline): MNHEY, SVGAGI. CDR3 sequence reads: CASSSRGGWNTQYF. The CDR3 nucleotides read TGTGCCAGCAGTTCGCGGGGTGGGTGGAATACGCAGTATTTT.

This clonotype turned up a few times. This chain's CDR3 is CATSSRGGLGSYEQYF. As DNA, the CDR3 is TGTGCCACCAGCTCCCGAGGGGGACTAGGGTCCTACGAGCAGTACTTC. This sequence joins TRBV15 and TRBJ2-7; 8 positions match TRBD2. CDR3 length: 16 residues. The germline gives CDR1 LNHNV, CDR2 YYDKDF (reference sequence). The V and J ends lost 5 bases and 1 base, in that order; junction bases with no gene match: 10.

This clonotype came up a few times. V is TRBV27 and J is TRBJ2-1, with D unclear. Deletions cut 5 bases from V and 6 bases from J, with 5 bases between. Germline-derived CDR1 and CDR2 are MNHEY and SMNVEV (reference sequence). The CDR3 totals 11 residues. The CDR3 region has the DNA TGTGCCAGCAGTCGGGTCAATGAGCAGTTCTTC. As protein: CASSRVNEQFF.

This clonotype came up a few times. This chain connects TRBV29-1 to TRBJ2-5; tentative D call: TRBD1 (6 bases). The V gene's germline CDR1 is SQVTM and CDR2 ANQGSEA. The CDR3 loop spans 14 amino acids. The V gene lost 2 bases and the J gene lost 9 bases, with 19 bases spanning the gap. The CDR3 nucleotides read TGCAGCGTTGAAATAAGACGGGACACCGGGGCCCAGTACTTC. Translated: CSVEIRRDTGAQYF.

The CDR3 DNA follows: TGTGCCAGCAGACCGGGACAGGGGAACCGTGCGGAGACCCAGTACTTC. Protein sequence: CASRPGQGNRAETQYF. This rearrangement joins TRBV2 to TRBJ2-5; 10 nucleotides line up with TRBD1. V gave up 6 bases and J gave up 5 bases; unmatched junction bases: 12. The V gene's germline CDR1 is SNHLY and CDR2 FYNNEI. The CDR3 is made up of 16 amino acids.

Many counts were recorded for this clonotype. The J gene is TRBJ2-7, the V gene TRBV7-2, with a tentative D call TRBD1 (5 bases). The CDR3 sequence is 16 residues long. Germline V gene data show CDR1 as SGHTA and CDR2 as FQGNSA. Trimming removed 0 bases from V and 8 bases from J, with 20 bases in between. CDR3 DNA sequence: TGTGCCAGCAGCTTAGCTCAGGGTGCTTTTTTAAAAAAGCAGTACTTC. Amino acids: CASSLAQGAFLKKQYF.

Ten or more counts support this clonotype. The V call is TRBV5-6, the J call TRBJ1-3; D not certain. Trimming removed 4 bases from V and 1 base from J, with 12 bases in between. Germline values: CDR1 SGHDT, CDR2 YYEEEE. CDR3 length equals 15 residues. This chain's CDR3 is CASSTIRRSGNTIYF. The CDR3 nucleotides are TGTGCCAGCAGCACCATTAGAAGGTCTGGAAACACCATATATTTT. Full variable domain (outside the CDR3, taken from reference TRBV5-6 and TRBJ1-3): DAGVTQSPTHLIKTRGQQVTLRCSPKSGHDTVSWYQQALGQGPQFIFQYYEEEERQRGNFPDRFSGHQFPNYSSELNVNALLLGDSALYLCASSTIRRSGNTIYFGEGSWLTVV.

This clonotype was found a few times. J is TRBJ2-2 and V is TRBV5-6; weak D call: TRBD1 (6 bases). With 1 base removed from V and 6 bases from J, the gap between germline ends came to 13 bases. The CDR3 is made up of 15 amino acids. Germline CDR1 is SGHDT and CDR2 is YYEEEE. Here the CDR3 DNA reads TGTGCCAGCAGCTTGATCAGGGGACCAGCCGGGGAGCTGTTTTTT. It is translated as CASSLIRGPAGELFF.

Ten or more counts support this clonotype. The chain uses TRBV11-2 and TRBJ1-2; D is undetermined. V was pared by 2 bases and J by 4 bases, with 23 bases between. This CDR3 has 18 residues. Germline lookup yields CDR1 SGHAT and CDR2 FQNNGV. CDR3 sequence: CASSLFGDTEPGVYGYTF. The CDR3 coding sequence is TGTGCCAGCAGCTTATTTGGCGACACCGAACCCGGGGTCTATGGCTACACCTTC.

This chain joins TRBV2 and TRBJ1-1; D call uncertain. Germline values: CDR1 SNHLY, CDR2 FYNNEI. The V end was cut by 1 base, the J end by 5 bases, with 11 bases between. CDR3 length: 14 residues. The CDR3 DNA reads as TGTGCCAGCAGTGAAGGTCCGGGTTGGACTGAAGCTTTCTTT. It yields the protein CASSEGPGWTEAFF.

This chain links TRBV20-1 with TRBJ2-6; D possibly corresponds to TRBD1 (6 bases). Germline CDR1 reads DFQATT; CDR2 reads SNEGSKA (reference sequence). CDR3 length equals 14 residues. V shed 7 bases and J shed 4 bases, with 14 bases lying between them. The CDR3 bases are TGCAGTGGCATAGGGGGAACCGGGGCCAACGTCCTGACTTTC. Its protein product is CSGIGGTGANVLTF.

This clonotype was observed many times. V gene TRBV12-3 or TRBV12-4 combines with J gene TRBJ2-3; tentative D call: TRBD1 (5 bases). V dropped 6 bases and J dropped 4 bases, with 17 bases sitting between them. The CDR3 sequence is 15 residues long. CDR3 loop: CASSQYQGVADTQYF. The CDR3 DNA is TGTGCCAGCAGCCAGTACCAGGGCGTCGCAGATACGCAGTATTTT.

This clonotype was found a few times. The genes are TRBV11-3 and TRBJ2-5, with D possibly being TRBD2 (5 bases). This CDR3 contains 15 residues. CDR1 and CDR2 from the germline V gene are SGHNT and YENEEA. V was cut by 4 bases and J by 5 bases, with 17 bases left in between. CDR3 protein: CASSSGLSARETQYF. The CDR3 DNA reads TGTGCCAGCAGCTCCGGGCTTAGCGCTCGGGAGACCCAGTACTTC.

This clonotype was observed many times. The V and J genes are TRBV5-1 and TRBJ2-1; 13 bases map to TRBD2. The CDR3 extends over 16 amino acids. V dropped 0 bases and J dropped 8; count of bases not matched to a gene: 5. In germline, CDR1 is SGHRS, CDR2 YFSETQ. The CDR3 nucleotides read TGCGCCAGCAGCTTGGCCCGGACTAGCGGGAGTTATGAGCAGTTCTTC. It yields the protein CASSLARTSGSYEQFF.

The chain combines TRBV19 with TRBJ2-5, with D hard to call. V dropped 3 bases and J dropped 5 bases, with 10 bases sitting between them. This CDR3 is built from 13 residues. Germline V lookup: CDR1 LNHDA, CDR2 SQIVND (reference sequence). The CDR3 protein is CASSMGLRETQYF. CDR3 DNA sequence: TGTGCCAGTAGTATGGGCTTACGGGAGACCCAGTACTTC.

This clonotype was detected a few times. V gene TRBV5-6 combines with J gene TRBJ1-3, with a weak D call TRBD1 (5 bases). Germline CDR1 reads SGHDT; CDR2 reads YYEEEE. The length of the CDR3 is 15 residues. The V end was cut by 3 bases, the J end by 0 bases, with 10 bases between. CDR3 nucleotide sequence: TGTGCCAGCAGCTCCGACAGCCGCTCTGGAAACACCATATATTTT. This gives the protein CASSSDSRSGNTIYF.

This chain connects TRBV12-3 or TRBV12-4 to TRBJ2-1; TRBD2 is a possible D gene (6 bases). This CDR3 has 14 amino acids. Deletions cut 3 bases from V and 5 bases from J, with 11 bases between. The CDR3 DNA follows: TGTGCCAGCAGTTTCGGGCTAGCGCACAATGAGCAGTTCTTC. Amino acid sequence: CASSFGLAHNEQFF.

This clonotype was counted a few times. The chain has TRBV7-3 and TRBJ2-4; the D gene is possibly TRBD1 (6 bases). CDR3 length: 19 amino acids. With 5 bases removed from V and 0 bases from J, the gap between germline ends came to 23 bases. The germline CDR1 and CDR2 sequences are SGHTA and FQGTGA. CDR3 nucleotide sequence: TGTGCCAGCAGCCTAAAAGACAGGAAACCTCAACTAGCCAAAAACATTCAGTACTTC. Translated, it gives CASSLKDRKPQLAKNIQYF.

V and J are TRBV29-1 and TRBJ2-5; D is unresolved. This CDR3 spans 14 amino acids. Germline V gives CDR1 SQVTM, CDR2 ANQGSEA. The V gene lost 7 bases and the J gene lost 5 bases, with 20 bases spanning the gap. CDR3 nucleotide sequence: TGCAGCGCTTCTCCTTGGGCCTCTGGGGAGACCCAGTACTTC. Its protein product is CSASPWASGETQYF.

This clonotype was seen a few times. This chain links TRBV11-1 with TRBJ2-7, with 7 positions matching TRBD1. From germline, CDR1 is SGHAT and CDR2 FQDESV (reference sequence). This CDR3 comprises 14 residues. V gave up 5 bases and J gave up 1 base; unmatched junction bases: 5. The CDR3 bases are TGTGCCAGCAGCCTGGGACAGCCTTCCTACGAGCAGTACTTC. It yields the protein CASSLGQPSYEQYF.

The J gene is TRBJ1-5, the V gene TRBV6-1; tentative D call: TRBD1 (6 bases). Germline V CDR1 and CDR2: MNHNS, SASEGT. The V end lost 5 bases, the J end lost 6 bases, and 14 bases lay between the germline ends. CDR3 length equals 14 residues. The CDR3 spells CASSRTGIGQPQHF. The CDR3 DNA follows: TGTGCCAGCAGTCGAACAGGGATCGGTCAGCCCCAGCATTTT.

This clonotype was seen more than once but under ten times. The gene calls are TRBV5-8 and TRBJ1-1; the D is unclear. The CDR3 loop spans 12 amino acids. Germline lookup yields CDR1 SGHTS and CDR2 YDEGEE. Trimming stripped 0 bases from V and 6 bases from J, with 6 bases between. CDR3 sequence (DNA): TGTGCCAGCAGCTTGGCCATTCCTGAAGCTTTCTTT. This translates into CASSLAIPEAFF.